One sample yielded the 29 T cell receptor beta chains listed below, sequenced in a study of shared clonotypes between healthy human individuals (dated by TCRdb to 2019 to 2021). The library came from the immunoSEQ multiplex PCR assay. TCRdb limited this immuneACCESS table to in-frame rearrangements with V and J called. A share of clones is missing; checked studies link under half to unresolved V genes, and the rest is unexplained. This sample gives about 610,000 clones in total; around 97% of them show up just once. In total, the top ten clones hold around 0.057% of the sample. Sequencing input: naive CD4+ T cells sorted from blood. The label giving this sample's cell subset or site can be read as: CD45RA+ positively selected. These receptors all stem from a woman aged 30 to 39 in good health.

DNA for the CDR3: TGTGCCAGCTCCCAACCAGGCAGAGTTGGAAACACCATATATTTT. Residues: CASSQPGRVGNTIYF. The V call is TRBV28, the J call TRBJ1-3; no clear D. Trimming cost V 8 bases and J 3 bases, with 17 bases left between them. The CDR3 runs 15 residues. The germline V gene has CDR1 MDHEN and CDR2 SYDVKM.

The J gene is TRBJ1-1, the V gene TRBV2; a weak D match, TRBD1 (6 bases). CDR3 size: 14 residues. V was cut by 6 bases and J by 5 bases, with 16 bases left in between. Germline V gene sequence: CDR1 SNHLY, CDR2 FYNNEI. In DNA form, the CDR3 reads TGTGCCAGCAGGATACAGGGTAAAAAGACTGAAGCTTTCTTT. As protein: CASRIQGKKTEAFF.

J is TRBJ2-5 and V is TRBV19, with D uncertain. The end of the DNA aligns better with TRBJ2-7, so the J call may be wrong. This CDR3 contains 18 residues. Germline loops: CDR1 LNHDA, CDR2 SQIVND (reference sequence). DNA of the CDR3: TGTGCCAGTAGTGGTGCTGCCCCCACGGACCACCGGCCCCTCGAGCAGTACTTC. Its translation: CASSGAAPTDHRPLEQYF.

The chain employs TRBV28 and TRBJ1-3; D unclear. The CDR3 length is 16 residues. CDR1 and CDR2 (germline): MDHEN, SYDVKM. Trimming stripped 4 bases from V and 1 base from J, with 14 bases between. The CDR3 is CASSYAGFRSGNTIYF. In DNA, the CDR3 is TGTGCCAGCAGTTACGCAGGATTTCGGTCTGGAAACACCATATATTTT.

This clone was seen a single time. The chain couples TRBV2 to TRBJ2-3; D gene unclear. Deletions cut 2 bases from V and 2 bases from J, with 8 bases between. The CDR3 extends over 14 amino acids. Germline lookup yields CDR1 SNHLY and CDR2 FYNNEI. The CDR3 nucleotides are TGTGCCAGCAGTGAACGAGGTTTCACAGATACGCAGTATTTT. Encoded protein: CASSERGFTDTQYF. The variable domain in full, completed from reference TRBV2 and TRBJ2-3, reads EPEVTQTPSHQVTQMGQEVILRCVPISNHLYFYWYRQILGQKVEFLVSFYNNEISEKSEIFDDQFSVERPDGSNFTLKIRSTKLEDSAMYFCASSERGFTDTQYFGPGTRLTVL.

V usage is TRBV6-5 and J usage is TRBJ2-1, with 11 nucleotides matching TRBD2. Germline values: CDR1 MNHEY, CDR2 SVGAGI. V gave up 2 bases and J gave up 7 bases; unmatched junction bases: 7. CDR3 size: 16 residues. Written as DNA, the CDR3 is TGTGCCAGCAGTTACGATGGACTAGCGGGCGTGAATGAGCAGTTCTTC. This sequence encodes CASSYDGLAGVNEQFF.

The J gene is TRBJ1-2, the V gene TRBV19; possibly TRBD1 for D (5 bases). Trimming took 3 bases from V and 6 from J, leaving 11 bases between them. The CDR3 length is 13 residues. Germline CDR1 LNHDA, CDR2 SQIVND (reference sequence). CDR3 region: CASSMRGAHGYTF. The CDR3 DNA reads TGTGCCAGTAGTATGAGGGGCGCGCATGGCTACACCTTC.

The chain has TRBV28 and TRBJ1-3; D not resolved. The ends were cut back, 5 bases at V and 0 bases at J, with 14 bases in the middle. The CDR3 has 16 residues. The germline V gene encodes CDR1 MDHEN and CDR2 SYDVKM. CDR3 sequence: CASSRSGRNSGNTIYF. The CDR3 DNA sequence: TGTGCCAGCAGTCGGAGCGGGCGGAACTCTGGAAACACCATATATTTT.

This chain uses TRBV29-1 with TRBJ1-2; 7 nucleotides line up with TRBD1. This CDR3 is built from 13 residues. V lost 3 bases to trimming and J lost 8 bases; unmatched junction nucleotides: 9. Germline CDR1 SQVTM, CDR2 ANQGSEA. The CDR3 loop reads CSVDPDRVEGYTF. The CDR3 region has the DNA TGCAGCGTTGACCCAGACAGGGTTGAAGGCTACACCTTC.

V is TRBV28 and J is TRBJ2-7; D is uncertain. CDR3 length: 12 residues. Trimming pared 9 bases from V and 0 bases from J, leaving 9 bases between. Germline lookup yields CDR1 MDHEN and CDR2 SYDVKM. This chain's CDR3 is CASTESSYEQYF. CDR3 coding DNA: TGTGCCAGTACCGAGAGCTCCTACGAGCAGTACTTC.

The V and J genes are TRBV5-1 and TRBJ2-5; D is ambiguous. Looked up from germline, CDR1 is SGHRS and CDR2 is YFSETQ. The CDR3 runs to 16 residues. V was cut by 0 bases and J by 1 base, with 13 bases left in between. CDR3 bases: TGCGCCAGCAGCTTGGGAGTAGATCACATCCAAGAGACCCAGTACTTC. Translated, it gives CASSLGVDHIQETQYF.

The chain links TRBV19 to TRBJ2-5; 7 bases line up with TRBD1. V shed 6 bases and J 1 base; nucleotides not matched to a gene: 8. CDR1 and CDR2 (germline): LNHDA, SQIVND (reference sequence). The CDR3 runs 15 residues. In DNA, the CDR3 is TGTGCCAGTAGCTTAAAGACAGGGTCCCAAGAGACCCAGTACTTC. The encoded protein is CASSLKTGSQETQYF. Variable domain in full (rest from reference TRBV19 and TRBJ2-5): DGGITQSPKYLFRKEGQNVTLSCEQNLNHDAMYWYRQDPGQGLRLIYYSQIVNDFQKGDIAEGYSVSREKKESFPLTVTSAQKNPTAFYLCASSLKTGSQETQYFGPGTRLLVL.

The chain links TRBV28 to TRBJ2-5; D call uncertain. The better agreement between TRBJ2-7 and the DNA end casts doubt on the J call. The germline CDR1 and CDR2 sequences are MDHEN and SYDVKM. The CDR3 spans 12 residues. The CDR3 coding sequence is TGTGCCAGCAGTTTAGGGCAGTTCGAGCAGTACTTC. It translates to CASSLGQFEQYF.

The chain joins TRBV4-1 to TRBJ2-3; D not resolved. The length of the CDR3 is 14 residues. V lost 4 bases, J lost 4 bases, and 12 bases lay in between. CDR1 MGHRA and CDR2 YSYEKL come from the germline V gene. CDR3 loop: CASSLTEGPDTQYF. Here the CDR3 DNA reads TGCGCCAGCAGCCTAACGGAAGGCCCAGATACGCAGTATTTT.

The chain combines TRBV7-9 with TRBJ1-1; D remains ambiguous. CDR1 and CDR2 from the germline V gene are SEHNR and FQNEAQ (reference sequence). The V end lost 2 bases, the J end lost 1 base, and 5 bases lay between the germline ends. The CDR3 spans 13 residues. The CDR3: CASSLFWNTEAFF. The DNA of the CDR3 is TGTGCCAGCAGCTTATTCTGGAACACTGAAGCTTTCTTT.

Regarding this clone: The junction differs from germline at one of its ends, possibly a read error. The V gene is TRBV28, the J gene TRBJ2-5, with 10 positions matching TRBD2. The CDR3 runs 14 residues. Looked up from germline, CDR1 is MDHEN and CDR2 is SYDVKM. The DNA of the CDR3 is TGTGCCAGCAGCCCCCCGTCTAGCGGGAGACCTTTTAACTTC. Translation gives CASSPPSSGRPFNF. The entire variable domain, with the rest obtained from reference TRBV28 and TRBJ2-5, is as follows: DVKVTQSSRYLVKRTGEKVFLECVQDMDHENMFWYRQDPGLGLRLIYFSYDVKMKEKGDIPEGYSVSREKKERFSLILESASTNQTSMYLCASSPPSSGRPFNFGPGTRLLVL.

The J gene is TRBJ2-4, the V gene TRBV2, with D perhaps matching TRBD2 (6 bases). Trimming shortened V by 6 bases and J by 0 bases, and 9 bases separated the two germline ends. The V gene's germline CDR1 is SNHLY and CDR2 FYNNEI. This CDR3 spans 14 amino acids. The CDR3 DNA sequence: TGTGCCAGCAGGGAGGGTCTAGCCAAAAACATTCAGTACTTC. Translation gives CASREGLAKNIQYF.

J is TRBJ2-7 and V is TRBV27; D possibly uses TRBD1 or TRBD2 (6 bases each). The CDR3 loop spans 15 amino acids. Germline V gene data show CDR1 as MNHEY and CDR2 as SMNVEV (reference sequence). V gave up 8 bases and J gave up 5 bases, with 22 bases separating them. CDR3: CASLEVGGRAHEQYF. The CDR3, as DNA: TGTGCCAGCCTAGAGGTCGGGGGCAGGGCCCACGAGCAGTACTTC.

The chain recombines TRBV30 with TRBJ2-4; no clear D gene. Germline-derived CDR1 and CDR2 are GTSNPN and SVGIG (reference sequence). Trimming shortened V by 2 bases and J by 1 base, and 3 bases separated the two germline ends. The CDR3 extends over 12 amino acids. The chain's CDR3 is CAWSSAKNIQYF. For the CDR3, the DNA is TGTGCCTGGAGTTCGGCCAAAAACATTCAGTACTTC.

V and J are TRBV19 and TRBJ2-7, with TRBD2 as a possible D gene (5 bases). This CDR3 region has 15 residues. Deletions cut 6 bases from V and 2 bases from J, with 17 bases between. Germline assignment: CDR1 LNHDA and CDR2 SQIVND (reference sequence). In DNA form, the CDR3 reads TGTGCCAGTAGGGTAGGAGGTGCCAGCACCTACGAGCAGTACTTC. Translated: CASRVGGASTYEQYF.

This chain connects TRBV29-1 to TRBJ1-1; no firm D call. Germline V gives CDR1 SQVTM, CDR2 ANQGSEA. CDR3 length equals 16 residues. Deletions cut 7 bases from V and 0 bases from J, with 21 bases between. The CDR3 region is CSALHSPEAMNTEAFF. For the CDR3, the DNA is TGCAGCGCTCTCCACTCCCCGGAAGCAATGAACACTGAAGCTTTCTTT.

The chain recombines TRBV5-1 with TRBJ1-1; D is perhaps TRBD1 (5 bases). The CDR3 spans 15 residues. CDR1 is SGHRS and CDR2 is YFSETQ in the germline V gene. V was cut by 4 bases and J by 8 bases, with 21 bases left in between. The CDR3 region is CASSEQGGGGIEAFF. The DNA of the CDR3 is TGCGCCAGCAGCGAGCAGGGAGGTGGTGGAATAGAAGCTTTCTTT.

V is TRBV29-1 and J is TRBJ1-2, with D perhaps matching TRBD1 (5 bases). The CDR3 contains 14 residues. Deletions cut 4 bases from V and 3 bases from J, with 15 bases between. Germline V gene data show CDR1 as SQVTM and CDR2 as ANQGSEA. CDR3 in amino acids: CSVGPGLRHYGYTF. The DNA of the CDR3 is TGCAGCGTTGGGCCGGGACTGCGACACTATGGCTACACCTTC.

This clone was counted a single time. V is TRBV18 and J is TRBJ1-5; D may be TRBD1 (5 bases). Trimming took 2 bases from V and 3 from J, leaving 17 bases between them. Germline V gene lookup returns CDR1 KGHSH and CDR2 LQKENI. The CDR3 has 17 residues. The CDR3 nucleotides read TGTGCCAGCTCACCAGAAGAGTCAAGGGGATACAATCAGCCCCAGCATTTT. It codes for CASSPEESRGYNQPQHF.

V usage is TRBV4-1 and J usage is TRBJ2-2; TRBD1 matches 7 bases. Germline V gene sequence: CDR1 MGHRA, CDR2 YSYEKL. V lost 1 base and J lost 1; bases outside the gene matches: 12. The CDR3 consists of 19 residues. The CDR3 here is CASSQVIGGQIRNTGELFF. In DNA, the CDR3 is TGCGCCAGCAGCCAAGTCATTGGGGGACAGATCCGGAACACCGGGGAGCTGTTTTTT.

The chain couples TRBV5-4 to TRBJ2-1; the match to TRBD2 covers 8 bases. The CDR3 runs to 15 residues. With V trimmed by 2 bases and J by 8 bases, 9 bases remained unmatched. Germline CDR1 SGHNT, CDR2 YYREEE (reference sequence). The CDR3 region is CASSLRLAGRDEQFF. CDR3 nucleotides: TGTGCCAGCAGCTTACGTCTAGCGGGTAGGGATGAGCAGTTCTTC.

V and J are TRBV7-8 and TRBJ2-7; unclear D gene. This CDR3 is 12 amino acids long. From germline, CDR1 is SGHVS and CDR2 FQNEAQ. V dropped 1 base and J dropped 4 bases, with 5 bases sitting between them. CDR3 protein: CASSLGEYEQYF. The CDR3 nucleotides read TGTGCCAGCAGCTTAGGCGAATACGAGCAGTACTTC.

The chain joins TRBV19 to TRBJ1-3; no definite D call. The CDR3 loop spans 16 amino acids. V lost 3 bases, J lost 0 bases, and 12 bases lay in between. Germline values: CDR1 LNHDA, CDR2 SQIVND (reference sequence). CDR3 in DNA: TGTGCCAGTAGTATCTCCGGTCCCAGCTCTGGAAACACCATATATTTT. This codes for CASSISGPSSGNTIYF.

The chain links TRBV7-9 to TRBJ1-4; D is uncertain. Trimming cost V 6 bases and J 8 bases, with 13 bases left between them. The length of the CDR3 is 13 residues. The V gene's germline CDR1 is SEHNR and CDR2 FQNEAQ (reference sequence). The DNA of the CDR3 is TGTGCCAGCAGTCCGACGGGTATCGAAAAACTGTTTTTT. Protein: CASSPTGIEKLFF.